This entry lists 13 T cell receptor beta chains sequenced from one sample in a study of technical replicates of blood from a handful of donors. The data were produced by immunoSEQ multiplex PCR, yet TCRdb's version contains in-frame clones alone and is incomplete. The sample shows tens of thousands of clones, roughly 97% of them seen only once. The specimen sequenced was T cells isolated from PBMCs. The receptor set was obtained from a human donor in good health.

The chain links TRBV2 to TRBJ1-1, with 8 bases matching TRBD1. Germline CDR1 is SNHLY and CDR2 is FYNNEI. CDR3 length: 14 amino acids. J was trimmed by 5 bases and V by 8 bases; bases with no gene match: 10. This chain's CDR3 is CASWFPGGRTEAFF. CDR3 nucleotides: TGTGCCAGCTGGTTTCCAGGGGGCAGGACTGAAGCTTTCTTT.

The chain couples TRBV5-1 to TRBJ2-5; the match to TRBD2 covers 11 bases. This CDR3 has 16 residues. Germline CDR1 and CDR2: SGHRS and YFSETQ. With V trimmed by 6 bases and J by 4 bases, 11 bases remained unmatched. The CDR3 DNA is TGCGCCAGCAATCGGAACCGAGGACTAGCGGGAGAGACCCAGTACTTC. Protein sequence: CASNRNRGLAGETQYF.

V and J are TRBV5-1 and TRBJ1-2; TRBD1 matches 9 bases. This CDR3 comprises 14 residues. CDR1 and CDR2 (germline): SGHRS, YFSETQ. Germline trimming cut 1 base from V and 8 bases from J; bases unmatched to any gene: 6. The CDR3 spells CASSLLQGARGYTF. The DNA for the CDR3 is TGCGCCAGCAGCTTGTTACAGGGGGCGCGAGGCTACACCTTC. The variable domain in full, completed from reference TRBV5-1 and TRBJ1-2, reads KAGVTQTPRYLIKTRGQQVTLSCSPISGHRSVSWYQQTPGQGLQFLFEYFSETQRNKGNFPGRFSGRQFSNSRSEMNVSTLELGDSALYLCASSLLQGARGYTFGSGTRLTVV.

J is TRBJ2-5 and V is TRBV7-9; D unclear. Germline loops: CDR1 SEHNR, CDR2 FQNEAQ (reference sequence). Trimming left V 0 bases short and J 5 bases short, with 16 bases between. The CDR3 runs 16 residues. In nucleotides, the CDR3 is TGTGCCAGCAGCTTAGCTTCCTGGCTAGTATTGGAGACCCAGTACTTC. As protein: CASSLASWLVLETQYF.

The chain is built from TRBV5-1 and TRBJ2-5; 7 positions match TRBD1. V was clipped by 3 bases and J by 9 bases; unmatched bases: 11. The CDR3 covers 14 residues. Germline CDR1 reads SGHRS; CDR2 reads YFSETQ. CDR3 coding DNA: TGCGCCAGCAGCTCAGGGACAGTTGAAAAGGCCCAGTACTTC. Its protein is CASSSGTVEKAQYF.

This clone was seen only once. The genes are TRBV27 and TRBJ1-2, with D possibly being TRBD1 (6 bases). The CDR3 totals 16 residues. The ends were cut back, 0 bases at V and 6 bases at J, with 17 bases in the middle. Germline loops: CDR1 MNHEY, CDR2 SMNVEV (reference sequence). The CDR3, as DNA: TGTGCCAGCAGTTTATCCGGGCAGGGACATGTGAATGGCTACACCTTC. This gives the protein CASSLSGQGHVNGYTF.

The V call is TRBV2, the J call TRBJ2-7; TRBD1 aligns across 11 bases. Germline V gene data show CDR1 as SNHLY and CDR2 as FYNNEI. V shed 7 bases, J shed 1 base, and the junction held 12 bases outside the gene matches. This CDR3 spans 17 amino acids. The CDR3 sequence is CASKAGTGGLGSYEQYF. The CDR3 nucleotides read TGTGCCAGCAAGGCGGGGACAGGGGGATTAGGATCCTACGAGCAGTACTTC.

The chain combines TRBV29-1 with TRBJ2-1; D is uncertain. V lost 4 bases and J lost 6, with 4 bases in between. There are 10 residues in the CDR3. CDR1 is SQVTM, CDR2 ANQGSEA, per germline. In DNA form, the CDR3 reads TGCAGCGTTGGGGCCAATGAGCAGTTCTTC. Its translation is CSVGANEQFF.

The chain is built from TRBV9 and TRBJ2-5; perhaps TRBD1 as D (6 bases). The CDR3 has 14 amino acids. Germline V gene data show CDR1 as SGDLS and CDR2 as YYNGEE. Trimming removed 3 bases at V and 3 bases at J, with 12 bases between. The CDR3 bases are TGTGCCAGCAGCGCCCAACAGGGAGAAGAGACCCAGTACTTC. Protein product: CASSAQQGEETQYF.

The V call is TRBV29-1, the J call TRBJ1-4, with unresolved D. The CDR3 has 12 residues. V was shortened by 5 bases and J by 7 bases, with 11 bases between the two germline ends. CDR1 is SQVTM and CDR2 is ANQGSEA in the germline V gene. The CDR3 sequence: CSVIYSGEKLFF. The CDR3 DNA reads TGCAGCGTTATTTATAGTGGTGAAAAACTGTTTTTT.

The chain recombines TRBV13 with TRBJ1-4, with 11 bases fitting TRBD1. Germline CDR1 and CDR2: PRHDT and FYEKMQ (reference sequence). The CDR3 totals 19 residues. With V trimmed by 2 bases and J by 10 bases, 18 bases remained unmatched. The CDR3 bases are TGTGCCAGCAGCTTAACAAACAACCTTTCCGGGGACAGGGGGATAAAACTGTTTTTT. As protein: CASSLTNNLSGDRGIKLFF.

The chain couples TRBV11-3 to TRBJ2-2; D unclear. Trimming cost V 3 bases and J 5 bases, with 4 bases left between them. The CDR3 runs to 12 residues. Germline CDR1 is SGHNT and CDR2 is YENEEA. DNA of the CDR3: TGTGCCAGCAGCTTCAGGACCGGGGAGCTGTTTTTT. It encodes CASSFRTGELFF.

This clone was seen a few times. This chain connects TRBV11-3 to TRBJ2-5, with a possible D match to TRBD1 (5 bases). The germline V and J ends were trimmed by 5 bases and 2 bases, with 12 bases remaining between them. In germline, CDR1 is SGHNT, CDR2 YENEEA. There are 14 residues in the CDR3. CDR3 DNA: TGTGCCAGCAGCCCTGACTCAGGGCAAGAGACCCAGTACTTC. Its translation: CASSPDSGQETQYF.